The 2 T cell receptor beta chains presented below share a single source sample, sequenced in a study of molecular identifiers for immune sequencing clone quantification. In TCRdb, the PCR reads were re-called with MiXCR into one record per CDR3 protein. The sample has under 650,000 distinct CDR3 sequences, roughly 21% seen once. Sequenced material: naive CD8+ T cells from blood, with Jurkat cell RNA spiked in. Subset: FACS-sorted CD8+CD4-CCR7+CD45RA+ naive T cells. The receptors were sampled from a human donor in good health. Some libraries in this study had Jurkat cell RNA spiked in.

This clonotype was recorded at least ten times. The chain couples TRBV7-2 to TRBJ2-1; a weak D match, TRBD1 (5 bases). Germline V gene sequence: CDR1 SGHTA, CDR2 FQGNSA. The CDR3 has 16 amino acids. V lost 5 bases and J lost 2, with 16 bases in between. The CDR3 spells CASSQETVFPYNEQFF. The CDR3, as DNA: TGTGCCAGCAGCCAGGAGACAGTCTTCCCCTACAATGAGCAGTTCTTC.

This clonotype was picked up many times. The rearrangement links TRBV7-9 to TRBJ2-3, with D perhaps matching TRBD1 (5 bases). From germline, CDR1 is SEHNR and CDR2 FQNEAQ (reference sequence). CDR3 length: 14 residues. Trimming shortened V by 3 bases and J by 1 base, and 8 bases separated the two germline ends. In DNA, the CDR3 is TGTGCCAGCAGCTTCGACAGCGGCACAGATACGCAGTATTTT. Its translation is CASSFDSGTDTQYF.